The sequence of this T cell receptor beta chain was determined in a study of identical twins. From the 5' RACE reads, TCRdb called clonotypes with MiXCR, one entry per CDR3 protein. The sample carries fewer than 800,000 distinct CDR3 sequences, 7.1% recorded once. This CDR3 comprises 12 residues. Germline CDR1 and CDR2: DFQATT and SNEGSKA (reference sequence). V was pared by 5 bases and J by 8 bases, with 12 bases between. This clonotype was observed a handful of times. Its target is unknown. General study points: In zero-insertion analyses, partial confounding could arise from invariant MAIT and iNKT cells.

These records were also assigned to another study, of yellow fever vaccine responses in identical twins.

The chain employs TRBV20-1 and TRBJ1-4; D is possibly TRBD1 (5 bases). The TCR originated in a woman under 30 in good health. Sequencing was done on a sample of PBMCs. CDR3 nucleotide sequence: TGCAGTGCTGGCCAGGGTTACGAAAAACTGTTTTTT. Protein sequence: CSAGQGYEKLFF.